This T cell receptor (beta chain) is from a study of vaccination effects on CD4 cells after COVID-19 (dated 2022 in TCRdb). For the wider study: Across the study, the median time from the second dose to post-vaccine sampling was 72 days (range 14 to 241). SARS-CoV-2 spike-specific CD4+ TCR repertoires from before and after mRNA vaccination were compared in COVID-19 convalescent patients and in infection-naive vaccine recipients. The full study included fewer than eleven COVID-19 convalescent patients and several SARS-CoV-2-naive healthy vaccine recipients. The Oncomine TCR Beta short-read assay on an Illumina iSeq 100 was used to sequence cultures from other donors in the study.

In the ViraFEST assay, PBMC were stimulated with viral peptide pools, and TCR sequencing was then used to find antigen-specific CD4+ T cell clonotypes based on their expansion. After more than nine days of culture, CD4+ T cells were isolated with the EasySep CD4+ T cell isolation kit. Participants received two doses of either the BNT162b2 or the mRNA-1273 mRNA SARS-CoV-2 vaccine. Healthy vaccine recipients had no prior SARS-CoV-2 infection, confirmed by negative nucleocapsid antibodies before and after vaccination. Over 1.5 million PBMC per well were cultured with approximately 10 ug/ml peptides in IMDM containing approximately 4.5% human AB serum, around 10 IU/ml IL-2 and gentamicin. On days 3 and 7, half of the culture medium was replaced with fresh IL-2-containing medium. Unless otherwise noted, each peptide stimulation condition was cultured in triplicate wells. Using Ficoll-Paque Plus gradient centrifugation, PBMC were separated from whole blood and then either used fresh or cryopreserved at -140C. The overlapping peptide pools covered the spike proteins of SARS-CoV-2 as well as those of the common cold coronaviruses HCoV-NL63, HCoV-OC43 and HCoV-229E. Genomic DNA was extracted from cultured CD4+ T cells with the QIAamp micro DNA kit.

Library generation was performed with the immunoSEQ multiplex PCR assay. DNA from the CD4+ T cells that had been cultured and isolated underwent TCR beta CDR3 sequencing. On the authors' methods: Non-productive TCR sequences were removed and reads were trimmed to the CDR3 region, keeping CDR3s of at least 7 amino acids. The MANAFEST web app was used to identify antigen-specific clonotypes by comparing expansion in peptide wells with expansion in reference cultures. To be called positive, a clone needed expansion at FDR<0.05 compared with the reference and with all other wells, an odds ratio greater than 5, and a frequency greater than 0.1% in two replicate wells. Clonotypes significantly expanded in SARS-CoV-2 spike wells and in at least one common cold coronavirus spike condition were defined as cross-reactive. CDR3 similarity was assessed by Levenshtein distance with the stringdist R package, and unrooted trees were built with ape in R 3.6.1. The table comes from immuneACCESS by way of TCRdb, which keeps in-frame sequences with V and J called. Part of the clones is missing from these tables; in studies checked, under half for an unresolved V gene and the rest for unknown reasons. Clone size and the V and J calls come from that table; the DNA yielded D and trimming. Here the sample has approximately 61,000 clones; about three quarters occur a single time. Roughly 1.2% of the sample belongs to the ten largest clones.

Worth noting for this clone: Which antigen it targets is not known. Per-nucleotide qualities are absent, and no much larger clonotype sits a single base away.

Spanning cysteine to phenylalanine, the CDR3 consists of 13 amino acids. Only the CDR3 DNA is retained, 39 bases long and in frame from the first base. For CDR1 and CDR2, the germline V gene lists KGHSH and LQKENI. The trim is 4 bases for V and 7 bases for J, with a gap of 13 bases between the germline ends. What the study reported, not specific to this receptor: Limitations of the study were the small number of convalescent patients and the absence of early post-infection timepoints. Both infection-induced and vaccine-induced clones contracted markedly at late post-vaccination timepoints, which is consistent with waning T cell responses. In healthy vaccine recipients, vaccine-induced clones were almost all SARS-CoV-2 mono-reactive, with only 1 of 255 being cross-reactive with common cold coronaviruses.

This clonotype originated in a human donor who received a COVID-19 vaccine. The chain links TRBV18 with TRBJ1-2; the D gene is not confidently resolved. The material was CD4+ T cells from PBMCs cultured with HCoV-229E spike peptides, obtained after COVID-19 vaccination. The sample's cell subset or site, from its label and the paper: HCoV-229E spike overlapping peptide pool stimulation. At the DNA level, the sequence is TGTGCCAGCTCACTCGTAGGGTCCCCTGGCTACACCTTC. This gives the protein CASSLVGSPGYTF.